This T cell receptor (beta chain) derives from a study of blood T cell repertoires in COVID-19. For the study at large: Sample material is recorded as cDNA or gDNA derived from T cells, B-cell-depleted T cells, or PBMCs.

Only in-frame clones appear in the TCRdb table, and some are missing; sequencing was by immunoSEQ multiplex PCR. The sample includes roughly 250,000 clones, 84% of them seen just once. This TCR came from a man in his forties or fifties with active or convalescent COVID-19. Sequencing was performed on peripheral blood.

CDR3 sequence: CASSEDRDQPQHF. CDR3 DNA: TGTGCCAGCAGCGAGGACAGGGATCAGCCCCAGCATTTT. V and J are TRBV7-2 and TRBJ1-5; 8 bases align to TRBD1. Germline trimming cut 5 bases from V and 5 bases from J; bases unmatched to any gene: 2. Germline V gives CDR1 SGHTA, CDR2 FQGNSA. This CDR3 has 13 residues.